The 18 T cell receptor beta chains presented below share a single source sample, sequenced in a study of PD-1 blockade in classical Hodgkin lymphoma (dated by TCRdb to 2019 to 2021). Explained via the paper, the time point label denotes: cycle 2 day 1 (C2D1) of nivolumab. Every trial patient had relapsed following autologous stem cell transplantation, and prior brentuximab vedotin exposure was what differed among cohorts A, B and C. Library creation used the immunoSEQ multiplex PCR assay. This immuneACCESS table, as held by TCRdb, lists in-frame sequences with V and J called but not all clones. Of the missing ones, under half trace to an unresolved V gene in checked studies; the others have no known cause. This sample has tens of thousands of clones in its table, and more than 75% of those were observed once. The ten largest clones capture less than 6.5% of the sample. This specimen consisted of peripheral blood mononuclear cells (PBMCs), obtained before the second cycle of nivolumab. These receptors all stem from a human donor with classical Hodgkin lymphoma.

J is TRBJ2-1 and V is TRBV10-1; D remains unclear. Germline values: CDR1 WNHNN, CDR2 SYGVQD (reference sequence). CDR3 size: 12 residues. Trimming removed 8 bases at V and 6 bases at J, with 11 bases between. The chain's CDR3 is CASGLGPNEQFF. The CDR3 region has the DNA TGCGCCAGCGGCCTAGGGCCCAATGAGCAGTTCTTC.

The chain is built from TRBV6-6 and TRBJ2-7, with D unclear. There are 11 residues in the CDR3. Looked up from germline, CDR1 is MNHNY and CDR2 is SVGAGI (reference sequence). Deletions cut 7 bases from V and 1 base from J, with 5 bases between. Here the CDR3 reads CASTGSYEQYF. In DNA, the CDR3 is TGTGCCAGCACAGGATCCTACGAGCAGTACTTC.

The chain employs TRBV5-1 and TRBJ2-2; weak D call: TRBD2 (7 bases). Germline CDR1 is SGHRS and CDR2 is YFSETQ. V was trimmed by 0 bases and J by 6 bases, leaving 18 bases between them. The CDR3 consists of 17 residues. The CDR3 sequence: CASSLAPGGRVPGELFF. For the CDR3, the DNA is TGCGCCAGCAGCTTGGCCCCGGGGGGCCGAGTCCCCGGGGAGCTGTTTTTT.

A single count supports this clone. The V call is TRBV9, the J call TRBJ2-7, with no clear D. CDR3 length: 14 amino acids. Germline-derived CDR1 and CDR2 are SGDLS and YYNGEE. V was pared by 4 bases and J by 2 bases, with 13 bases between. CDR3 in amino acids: CASSPLVNTYEQYF. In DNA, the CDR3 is TGTGCCAGCAGCCCTTTGGTGAATACCTACGAGCAGTACTTC.

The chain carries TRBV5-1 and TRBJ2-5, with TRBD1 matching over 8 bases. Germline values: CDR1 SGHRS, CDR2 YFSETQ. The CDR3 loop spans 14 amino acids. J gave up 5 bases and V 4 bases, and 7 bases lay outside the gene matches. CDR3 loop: CASSLQGARETQYF. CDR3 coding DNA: TGCGCCAGCAGCCTGCAGGGGGCGCGGGAGACCCAGTACTTC.

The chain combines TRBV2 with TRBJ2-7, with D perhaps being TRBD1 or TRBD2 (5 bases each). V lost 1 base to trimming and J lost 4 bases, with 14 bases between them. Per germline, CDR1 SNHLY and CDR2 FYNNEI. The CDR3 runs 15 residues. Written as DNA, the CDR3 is TGTGCCAGCAGTGAAGTCTCGGGACCTACATACGAGCAGTACTTC. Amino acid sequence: CASSEVSGPTYEQYF.

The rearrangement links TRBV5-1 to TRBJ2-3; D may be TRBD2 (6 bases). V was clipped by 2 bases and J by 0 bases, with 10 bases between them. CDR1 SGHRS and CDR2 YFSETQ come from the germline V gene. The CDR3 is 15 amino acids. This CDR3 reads CASSLYGGSTDTQYF. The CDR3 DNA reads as TGCGCCAGCAGCTTATACGGGGGAAGCACAGATACGCAGTATTTT.

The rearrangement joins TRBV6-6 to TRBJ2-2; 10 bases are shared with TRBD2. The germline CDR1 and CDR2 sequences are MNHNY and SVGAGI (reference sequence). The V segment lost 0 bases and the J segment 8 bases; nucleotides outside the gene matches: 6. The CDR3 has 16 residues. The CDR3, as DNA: TGTGCCAGCAGTTACTCGAAGGCTAGCGGGGGTGGGGAGCTGTTTTTT. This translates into CASSYSKASGGGELFF.

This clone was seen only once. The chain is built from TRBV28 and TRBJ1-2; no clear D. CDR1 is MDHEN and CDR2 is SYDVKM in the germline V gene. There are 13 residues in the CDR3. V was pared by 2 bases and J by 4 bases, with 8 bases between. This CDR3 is CASSLARFYGYTF. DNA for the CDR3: TGTGCCAGCAGTTTAGCCAGGTTCTATGGCTACACCTTC.

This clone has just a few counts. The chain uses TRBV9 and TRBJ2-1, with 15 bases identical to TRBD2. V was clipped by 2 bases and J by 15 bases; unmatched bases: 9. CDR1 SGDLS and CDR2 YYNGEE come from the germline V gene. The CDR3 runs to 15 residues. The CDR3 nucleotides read TGTGCCAGCAGCGTGCCCCCGGGACTAGCGGGGGGTCTGTTCTTC. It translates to CASSVPPGLAGGLFF. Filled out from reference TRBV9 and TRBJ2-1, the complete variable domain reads DSGVTQTPKHLITATGQRVTLRCSPRSGDLSVYWYQQSLDQGLQFLIQYYNGEERAKGNILERFSAQQFPDLHSELNLSSLELGDSALYFCASSVPPGLAGGLFFGPGTRLTVL.

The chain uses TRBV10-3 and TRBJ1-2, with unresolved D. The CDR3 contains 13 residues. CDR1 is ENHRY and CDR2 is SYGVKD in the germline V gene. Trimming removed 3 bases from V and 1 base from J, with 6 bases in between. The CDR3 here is CAISEGDNYGYTF. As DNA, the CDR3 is TGTGCCATCAGTGAAGGCGATAACTATGGCTACACCTTC.

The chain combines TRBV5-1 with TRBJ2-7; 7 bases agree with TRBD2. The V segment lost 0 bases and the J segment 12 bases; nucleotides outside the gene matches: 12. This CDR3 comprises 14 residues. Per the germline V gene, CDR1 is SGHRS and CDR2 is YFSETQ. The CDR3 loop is CASSLGEGLGVRYF. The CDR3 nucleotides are TGCGCCAGCAGCTTGGGGGAGGGCCTAGGGGTTCGGTACTTC.

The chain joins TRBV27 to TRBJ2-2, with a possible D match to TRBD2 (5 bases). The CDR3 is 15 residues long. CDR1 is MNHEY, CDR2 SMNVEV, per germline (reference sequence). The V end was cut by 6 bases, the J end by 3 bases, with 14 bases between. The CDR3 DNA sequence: TGTGCCAGCAGACCCCCGGGCGGGTACACCGGGGAGCTGTTTTTT. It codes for CASRPPGGYTGELFF.

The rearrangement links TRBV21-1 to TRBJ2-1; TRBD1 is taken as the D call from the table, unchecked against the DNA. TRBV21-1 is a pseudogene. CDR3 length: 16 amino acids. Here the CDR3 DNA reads TGTGCCAGCAGCAAGCCCGGGACAAAAGAGGTCCATGAGCAGTTCTTC. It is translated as CASSKPGTKEVHEQFF.

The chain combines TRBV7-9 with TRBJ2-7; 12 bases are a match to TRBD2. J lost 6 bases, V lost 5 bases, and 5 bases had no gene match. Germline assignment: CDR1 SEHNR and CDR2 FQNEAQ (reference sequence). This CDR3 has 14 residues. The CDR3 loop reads CASSRTSGVGEQYF. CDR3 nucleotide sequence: TGTGCCAGCAGCCGGACTAGCGGGGTCGGCGAGCAGTACTTC.

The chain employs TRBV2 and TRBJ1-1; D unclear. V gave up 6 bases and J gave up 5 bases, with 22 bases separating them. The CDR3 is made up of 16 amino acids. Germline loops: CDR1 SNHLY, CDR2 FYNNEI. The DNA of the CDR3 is TGTGCCAGCAGCCCGGGTAGGGTAGGAGGATCGACTGAAGCTTTCTTT. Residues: CASSPGRVGGSTEAFF.

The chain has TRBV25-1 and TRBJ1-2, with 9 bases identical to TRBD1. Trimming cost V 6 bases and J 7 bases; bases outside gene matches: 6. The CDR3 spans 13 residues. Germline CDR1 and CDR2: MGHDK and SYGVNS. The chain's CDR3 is CASRKQGAPGYTF. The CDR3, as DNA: TGTGCCAGCAGAAAACAGGGGGCCCCTGGCTACACCTTC.

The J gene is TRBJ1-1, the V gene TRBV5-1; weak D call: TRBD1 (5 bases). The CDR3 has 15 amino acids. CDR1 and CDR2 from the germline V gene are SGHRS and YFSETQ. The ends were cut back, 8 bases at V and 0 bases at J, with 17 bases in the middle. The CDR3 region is CASKARRDVNTEAFF. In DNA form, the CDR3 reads TGCGCCAGTAAGGCACGAAGGGACGTGAACACTGAAGCTTTCTTT.